This TCR beta chain was observed in a study of cytomegalovirus exposure and HLA in healthy donors (dated 2017 in TCRdb). For the wider study: An earlier analysis of 587 of the donors reported 250 to 350 Gb of sequence data and 100 million to 120 million unique TCR beta sequences obtained from about 180 million T cells. Among 398 genotyped donors of the cohort, an average of about 240,000 unique TCR beta nucleotide sequences was sequenced per donor, of which 15% to 20% were non-productive. The study aimed to test whether cataloging public T cell receptors could reveal signatures of past pathogen exposure. Along with the approximately 700-subject first cohort, a separate validation cohort of over 90 different subjects was used. Because of strong linkage in the cohort, four to six DR-DQ haplotypes were treated as single units for association and clustering. To study patterns of TCR occurrence, a later analysis re-analyzed previously published TCR beta repertoires from 650 to 750 donors and added high-resolution HLA genotyping. Typing coverage varied by locus: roughly 620-640 donors for A, B, C, DRB1 and DQB1; under 550 for DQA1; 606 for DPA1; some 470 for DPB1. The T cell repertoires of 550 to 850 subjects were profiled by immunosequencing and related to cytomegalovirus serostatus. In the later analysis, no new phenotypic data were used to find candidate immune exposures; instead, reliance was placed on TCR beta sequences and their occurrence across donors. A later genetic analysis used genome-wide SNP genotypes for about 65% of the 666 donors, treating that subset as a discovery cohort. Class I and class II HLA loci were covered by the typing at four-digit resolution. About 300 gigabases of sequencing data and 70 million to 100 million unique TCR sequences were included in an early release covering about 700 HLA-typed donors. High-throughput TCR immunosequencing, statistical association of individual TCRs with disease status, and machine learning were combined to predict cytomegalovirus infection status. Alongside the repertoire data, information on donor age, sex, ethnicity and CMV serostatus was compiled. All discovery cohort repertoires had been generated using a single sequencing platform. Among the approximately 430 genotyped donors, roughly 80% belonged to the genetic ancestry cluster associated with self-reported Caucasian donors. An earlier analysis of fewer than 700 of the donors applied high-throughput TCR beta sequencing to assess whether each TCR beta V gene segment acted as functional or pseudogenic. The paper's findings and limits, for the study overall: Because counts were too low, about 18 rarely observed V segments, including chromosome 9 orphons, were excluded from the earlier analysis of about 500 of the donors. Roughly uniform sequencing depth across donors was assumed in presence/absence analyses, although this assumption may not hold. Correlated functional status among segregating V segments might be attributable to linkage disequilibrium, but an unknown experimental factor could not be ruled out. A later analysis found that TCR association rates varied across HLA loci, with DRB1 alleles showing the most associated TCRs and HLA-C alleles the fewest. According to the authors, the approach could potentially be generalized to other disease states and immunological phenotypes. Assigning TCR associations to individual alleles was difficult when HLA alleles, especially DR and DQ, strongly co-occurred. In vitro tests confirmed that a few of the cytomegalovirus-associated TCR beta chains recognize cytomegalovirus antigens. Most TCR sequences were observed very rarely across donors, whereas some public TCRs were present in many individuals. In both the original and validation cohorts, the classifier was reported to diagnose cytomegalovirus status with high specificity and sensitivity. A further reported finding was that TCR beta sequences accurately predicted the HLA-A and HLA-B alleles for most subjects in the first cohort. Some IMGT-functional V segments, including TRBV6-2 and TRBV6-3, could not be distinguished by the 87-base-pair reads and were therefore excluded. A total of fewer than 200 TCR beta chains were listed by the study as associated with cytomegalovirus. According to a later genetic analysis, donors in an Asian-associated ancestry cluster had fewer N-insertions in productive TCRs than the roughly 670-donor mean. Because HLA typing was unavailable for some donors at each locus, only the typed subset was used in association tests. In a later analysis, most CMV-associated TCR beta chains were found to appear HLA-restricted, with HLA associations seemingly driven largely by CMV exposure. Broadly in line with IMGT annotations, most TCR beta V segments showed up in productive rearrangements about 90% or about 30% of the time in an earlier analysis of around 550 of the donors. A later analysis reported that several top co-occurrence clusters appeared linked to parvovirus B19, influenza, CMV and Epstein-Barr virus. In a later genetic analysis, a missense DCLRE1C variant was associated with V-gene and J-gene trimming of TCR beta chains, and the association was replicated in an independent cohort. The sequencing pipeline was judged likely to have produced a cluster of highly shared sequence variants as a technical artifact. This cohort had only TCR beta chains sequenced, and the lack of alpha or paired-chain data limited which features could be detected. The only immune exposure information available for the cohort was CMV serostatus. A later analysis found that HLA-associated TCR beta chains were more clonally expanded and had lower generation probabilities than equally common non-associated chains. A later analysis associated 16,951 TCR beta sequences with specific HLA alleles at a false discovery rate of 0.05.

About this clone itself: Its antigen remains undetermined. It has no much larger one-base neighbor in the sample; base qualities were not kept.

In total, 500 to 700 healthy bone marrow donors made up the cohort. All cohort members were sampled while nominally healthy, although unrecorded immune exposures were likely present. The donor tested CMV seronegative and was one of the 352 seronegative cohort members. Every donor gave a peripheral blood sample, and the peripheral blood mononuclear cells from that sample were used for TCR beta sequencing. The Qiagen DNeasy Blood Extraction Kit was used to extract genomic DNA from the blood cell samples. The CDR3 sequence holds 14 residues, the cysteine and phenylalanine included. CDR3 DNA is the only sequence kept; it has 42 bases, read in frame from the first base. The trim is 6 bases for V and 8 bases for J, with a gap of 19 bases between the germline ends. Reading the germline V gene gives CDR1 MDHEN and CDR2 SYDVKM. The library was obtained by the immunoSEQ multiplex PCR assay. The multiplex PCR relied on a mix of 60 forward primers for TCR Vbeta segments and 13 reverse primers for TCR Jbeta segments. Amplification of the CDR3 region of rearranged TCR beta genes was performed with a multiplex PCR assay on genomic DNA. The amplified TCR beta libraries were sequenced on the Illumina HiSeq System as 87-base-pair reads. In the source study's methods: Across the 670 or so repertoires, a later analysis counted roughly 84 million unique TCR beta chains, around 11 million of which were shared by at least two donors. Raw reads were error-corrected and collapsed into unique sequences with a nearest-neighbor algorithm that merged closely related sequences to remove PCR and sequencing errors. To assign V, D and J gene segments, CDR3 sequences were aligned to IMGT reference sequences. For a sequence to be retained, at least a six-nucleotide match to both a V gene segment and a J gene segment was required. A rearrangement counted as productive if the CDR3 had no stop codons and remained in frame with V and J, and every other rearrangement counted as non-productive. Following IMGT convention, CDR3 was defined as the stretch from the second conserved V-encoded cysteine up to the conserved J-encoded phenylalanine. Sequences without an unambiguous match to a single V gene segment were excluded from the earlier analysis of approximately 560 of the donors. An earlier analysis of 587 of the donors called V segments functional above 56.7% productive rearrangements and segregating when the between-donor standard deviation exceeded 5%. A statistical classification framework was developed to diagnose cytomegalovirus status using the catalog of TCR beta chain sequences. V and J gene assignment, in a later analysis, came from comparing TCR nucleotide sequences with IMGT/GENE-DB human TR gene sequences. A later analysis assigned CDR3 sequences and most-parsimonious VDJ recombination scenarios with the TCRdist pipeline. In a later analysis, each TCR beta chain was defined by its CDR3 amino acid sequence together with its V-gene family, and reads lacking a unique V-gene family were excluded. A later analysis removed roughly 590 highly shared, low-generation-probability nucleotide sequences to deal with suspected cross-contamination and a sequencing artifact. In a later analysis, a clonal expansion index was calculated for each public chain from normalized within-repertoire ranks of inferred template counts. Generation probabilities in a later analysis came from a VDJ recombination model fitted to out-of-frame rearrangements, and those results were checked against IGoR. A later analysis scored TCR-TCR, TCR-HLA and TCR-CMV co-occurrence with hypergeometric tests, applying a repertoire-size bias correction to TCR pairs. To estimate false discovery rates, a later analysis permuted the HLA or CMV assignments 20 times. In a later analysis, co-occurring TCRs were grouped using DBSCAN, with TCRdist sequence similarity added in when clustering inside HLA-allele-positive subsets. Repertoires with fewer than 30,000 or more than 120,000 public chains were left out of co-occurrence clustering, as were about 5 repertoires with anomalous nucleotide sharing. TCRdb holds this immuneACCESS table with in-frame rearrangements only. Some clones are missing; in checked studies, unresolved V genes explain under half, and the rest has no known cause. V and J calls and clone size are given by that table; D and trimming were obtained from the DNA. Across this sample there are roughly 100,000 clones, with around 15% seen only once. Of the sample, more than 0.65% is held by the ten largest clones.

The chain employs TRBV28 and TRBJ1-2; the best D guess is TRBD1, with 5 bases matching. The sample was PBMCs. This sequence originates from a female donor in good health and CMV-seronegative. For the CDR3, the sequence is CASSSILRGSGYTF. The nucleotide sequence reads as follows: TGTGCCAGCAGCTCCATCCTTAGGGGCAGCGGCTACACCTTC.